The 7 T cell receptor beta chains below were found in one sample sequenced in a study of CD8 T cells in ankylosing spondylitis. The study's findings and limits: In ankylosing spondylitis blood, a motif of about 8 highly homologous TCR beta variants appeared characteristic.

No antigen has been identified for these receptors. TCRdb ran MiXCR on the 5' RACE reads and lists one entry per CDR3 protein. The table has roughly 440,000 distinct CDR3 sequences, under 20% seen once. Sequencing used blood, either unsorted or a sorted T cell fraction (not recorded which). All receptors come from a male donor with ankylosing spondylitis.

The chain recombines TRBV12-3 or TRBV12-4 with TRBJ2-7, with 7 bases aligning to TRBD2. CDR3 length: 14 amino acids. V lost 8 bases and J lost 1; bases outside the gene matches: 8. DNA for the CDR3: TGTGCCAGCGGGATGGGAGGGACTTCCTACGAGCAGTACTTC. It specifies CASGMGGTSYEQYF.

This chain links TRBV7-2 with TRBJ2-7; D uncertain. The CDR3 spans 14 residues. V shed 0 bases and J shed 3 bases, with 9 bases lying between them. The germline CDR1 and CDR2 sequences are SGHTA and FQGNSA. The CDR3 loop reads CASSLAGLLYEQYF. In DNA form, the CDR3 reads TGTGCCAGCAGCTTAGCTGGGCTCCTCTACGAGCAGTACTTC.

V and J are TRBV20-1 and TRBJ1-1; D gene uncertain. The germline gives CDR1 DFQATT, CDR2 SNEGSKA (reference sequence). The CDR3 covers 13 residues. With 4 bases removed from V and 4 bases from J, the gap between germline ends came to 13 bases. The CDR3 DNA reads TGCAGTGCTATTCCGAACGGGGTCACTGAAGCTTTCTTT. Its translation is CSAIPNGVTEAFF.

Only a few counts were recorded for this clonotype. The rearrangement links TRBV28 to TRBJ2-2, with TRBD1 identical over 7 bases. Trimming cost V 6 bases and J 4 bases; bases outside gene matches: 8. The length of the CDR3 is 15 residues. CDR1 and CDR2 (germline): MDHEN, SYDVKM. CDR3 DNA: TGTGCCAGCAGATTTCGGCCAGGGGGCACCGGGGAGCTGTTTTTT. This sequence encodes CASRFRPGGTGELFF.

The chain is built from TRBV18 and TRBJ2-3; the D gene could be TRBD1 or TRBD2 (5 bases each). Trimming cost V 3 bases and J 10 bases, with 11 bases left between them. CDR1 KGHSH and CDR2 LQKENI come from the germline V gene. The CDR3 is 12 residues long. The CDR3 protein is CASSPGEGAQYF. In DNA, the CDR3 is TGTGCCAGCTCACCGGGGGAAGGAGCGCAGTATTTT.

This rearrangement joins TRBV5-5 to TRBJ2-7; D tentatively fits TRBD1 or TRBD2 (5 bases each). Germline-derived CDR1 and CDR2 are SGHKS and YYEKEE (reference sequence). The CDR3 runs 14 residues. V gave up 4 bases and J gave up 3 bases, with 14 bases separating them. The CDR3 nucleotides read TGTGCCAGCAGCCCGGGGACGGTTGACTACGAGCAGTACTTC. Encoded protein: CASSPGTVDYEQYF.

The chain combines TRBV20-1 with TRBJ2-3; 7 bases are a match to TRBD2. This CDR3 contains 14 residues. V lost 3 bases, J lost 4 bases, and 7 bases stayed unmatched. Germline V gene lookup returns CDR1 DFQATT and CDR2 SNEGSKA (reference sequence). The CDR3 sequence is CSASSGRRADTQYF. CDR3 nucleotide sequence: TGCAGTGCTAGCTCCGGGAGGCGGGCAGATACGCAGTATTTT.